The 29 T cell receptor beta chains given below trace back to one sample, sequenced in a study of blood T cell repertoires in COVID-19. Repertoires were generated with immunoSEQ multiplex PCR, while TCRdb's copy carries only in-frame clones and drops some. The table has 200,000 to 250,000 clones, 80% to 90% seen once. Source material: PBMCs or T cells enriched from blood (not recorded which). All receptors come from a woman aged 30 to 39 who had recovered from COVID-19.

The chain joins TRBV21-1 to TRBJ2-7; the DNA was not compared with TRBD2, the D call given in the table. TRBV21-1 is noted as a pseudogene. The CDR3 is made up of 18 amino acids. The CDR3 sequence is CASSKGRTSGVGSYEQYF. The CDR3 DNA follows: TGTGCCAGCAGCAAGGGCAGGACTAGCGGAGTGGGGTCCTACGAGCAGTACTTC.

The chain has TRBV9 and TRBJ2-5; D perhaps matches TRBD1 (6 bases). This CDR3 comprises 18 residues. Per the germline V gene, CDR1 is SGDLS and CDR2 is YYNGEE. Trimming took off 3 bases at V and 3 bases at J, with 24 bases between the two ends. The CDR3 bases are TGTGCCAGCAGCGAGAATCGCTTGGCGGCAGGGGACGAAGAGACCCAGTACTTC. Protein product: CASSENRLAAGDEETQYF.

The J gene is TRBJ1-1, the V gene TRBV4-1; D may be TRBD1 (6 bases). CDR1 and CDR2 from the germline V gene are MGHRA and YSYEKL. Between the trimmed V and J ends, which lost 4 bases and 0 bases, there was a span of 18 bases. The CDR3 is 17 amino acids. CDR3 loop: CASSPTHLQGLNTEAFF. In DNA form, the CDR3 reads TGCGCCAGCAGCCCGACCCACCTACAGGGACTGAACACTGAAGCTTTCTTT.

This sequence joins TRBV6-5 and TRBJ1-1, with no clear D. This CDR3 contains 14 residues. Deletions cut 5 bases from V and 5 bases from J, with 15 bases between. Germline CDR1 reads MNHEY; CDR2 reads SVGAGI. CDR3 sequence reads: CASSPTFTGTEAFF. As DNA, the CDR3 is TGTGCCAGCAGTCCAACCTTCACGGGGACTGAAGCTTTCTTT.

The chain couples TRBV13 to TRBJ1-1; TRBD1 matches at 8 bases. CDR1 is PRHDT and CDR2 is FYEKMQ in the germline V gene (reference sequence). The V and J ends lost 2 bases and 8 bases, in that order; junction bases with no gene match: 10. The CDR3 is 15 amino acids. The CDR3 sequence: CASSLSTGVIGEAFF. The CDR3 DNA is TGTGCCAGCAGCTTATCGACAGGGGTTATAGGGGAAGCTTTCTTT.

This rearrangement joins TRBV9 to TRBJ1-3, with D perhaps TRBD1 (5 bases). The ends were cut back, 3 bases at V and 0 bases at J, with 10 bases in the middle. Germline assignment: CDR1 SGDLS and CDR2 YYNGEE. The CDR3 contains 15 residues. The chain's CDR3 is CASSGAGPSGNTIYF. The CDR3 bases are TGTGCCAGCAGCGGGGCAGGGCCCTCTGGAAACACCATATATTTT.

This clone has a handful of counts. This chain joins TRBV19 and TRBJ1-5; unclear D gene. Germline values: CDR1 LNHDA, CDR2 SQIVND (reference sequence). This CDR3 spans 13 amino acids. Trimming shortened V by 5 bases and J by 7 bases, and 12 bases separated the two germline ends. The CDR3 region has the DNA TGTGCCAGTAGTTTGCTTTTGGAGCAGCCCCAGCATTTT. Translating it yields CASSLLLEQPQHF.

About this clone itself: Other DNA sequences from this sample encode an identical CDR3 as well. This chain joins TRBV28 and TRBJ1-2; 8 nucleotides line up with TRBD1. V shed 6 bases and J 7 bases; nucleotides not matched to a gene: 7. Per germline, CDR1 MDHEN and CDR2 SYDVKM. This CDR3 spans 13 amino acids. In DNA, the CDR3 is TGTGCCAGCAGCTCTGGACAGGGCGGTGGCTACACCTTC. Its translation is CASSSGQGGGYTF.

The V gene is TRBV5-1, the J gene TRBJ1-3; D is perhaps TRBD1 (5 bases). This CDR3 has 14 amino acids. Trimming removed 2 bases from V and 4 bases from J, with 10 bases in between. CDR1 and CDR2 from the germline V gene are SGHRS and YFSETQ. The CDR3 nucleotides are TGCGCCAGCAGCTTCCAGGGTGCAGGAAACACCATATATTTT. The encoded protein is CASSFQGAGNTIYF.

The rearrangement uses TRBV11-3 and TRBJ2-2; the D gene is possibly TRBD2 (6 bases). V dropped 2 bases and J dropped 2 bases, with 12 bases sitting between them. The CDR3 runs to 16 residues. Germline CDR1 and CDR2: SGHNT and YENEEA. This CDR3 reads CASSLLAGLNTGELFF. The CDR3 DNA sequence: TGTGCCAGCAGCTTACTGGCGGGACTTAACACCGGGGAGCTGTTTTTT.

The chain is built from TRBV15 and TRBJ2-1, with TRBD1 matching over 8 bases. V shed 2 bases, J shed 7 bases, and the junction held 4 bases outside the gene matches. The CDR3 runs 14 residues. Germline lookup yields CDR1 LNHNV and CDR2 YYDKDF (reference sequence). The CDR3 DNA reads as TGTGCCACCAGCAGACTCAGGGGGCAAAATGAGCAGTTCTTC. Translated: CATSRLRGQNEQFF.

The chain carries TRBV19 and TRBJ2-7; possible D gene TRBD2, 6 bases. Trimming took off 10 bases at V and 0 bases at J, with 13 bases between the two ends. Germline CDR1 reads LNHDA; CDR2 reads SQIVND (reference sequence). CDR3 length: 13 amino acids. The CDR3 nucleotides are TGTGCCACCTCGGAGGGAACCTCCTACGAGCAGTACTTC. Amino acid sequence: CATSEGTSYEQYF. The variable domain in full, with the rest retrieved from reference TRBV19 and TRBJ2-7, is DGGITQSPKYLFRKEGQNVTLSCEQNLNHDAMYWYRQDPGQGLRLIYYSQIVNDFQKGDIAEGYSVSREKKESFPLTVTSAQKNPTAFYLCATSEGTSYEQYFGPGTRLTVT.

This chain connects TRBV7-9 to TRBJ2-1; 10 bases map to TRBD1. CDR3 length: 19 residues. Losses at the gene ends were 4 bases for V and 8 bases for J; bases not matched to a gene: 20. Looked up from germline, CDR1 is SEHNR and CDR2 is FQNEAQ (reference sequence). The CDR3 is CASSSPGGPRDRGVDEQFF. The DNA of the CDR3 is TGTGCCAGCAGCTCCCCAGGAGGTCCCCGGGACAGGGGAGTGGATGAGCAGTTCTTC.

The chain is built from TRBV4-3 and TRBJ1-2; TRBD1 matches at 8 bases. After removal of 3 bases from V and 5 bases from J, the junction contained 11 bases not matched to a gene. The CDR3 extends over 16 amino acids. Germline V gives CDR1 LGHNA, CDR2 YSLEER. The CDR3 region has the DNA TGCGCCAGCAGCCAGTTTTCCACAGGGGGGCTATATGGCTACACCTTC. Residues: CASSQFSTGGLYGYTF.

This CDR3 is CASSRRPGGSDTQYF. In DNA form, the CDR3 reads TGCGCCAGCAGCCGCCGGCCGGGGGGATCAGATACGCAGTATTTT. The chain joins TRBV4-3 to TRBJ2-3, with 7 positions matching TRBD2. Trimming cost V 4 bases and J 4 bases; bases outside gene matches: 8. The CDR3 is 15 residues long. Germline CDR1 reads LGHNA; CDR2 reads YSLEER.

The genes are TRBV4-1 and TRBJ1-4, with TRBD1 matching over 8 bases. J lost 5 bases, V lost 6 bases, and 11 bases had no gene match. CDR3 length: 16 residues. Per the germline V gene, CDR1 is MGHRA and CDR2 is YSYEKL. The CDR3 spells CASRPDRGLLNEKLFF. CDR3 bases: TGCGCCAGCAGACCCGACAGGGGACTCCTAAATGAAAAACTGTTTTTT.

This rearrangement joins TRBV4-3 to TRBJ2-7; tentative D call: TRBD2 (5 bases). This CDR3 is 13 amino acids long. CDR1 LGHNA and CDR2 YSLEER come from the germline V gene. V was shortened by 3 bases and J by 6 bases, with 12 bases between the two germline ends. The CDR3 reads CASSQGSEGEQYF. The CDR3 nucleotides are TGCGCCAGCAGCCAGGGATCAGAGGGCGAGCAGTACTTC.

The V gene is TRBV5-1, the J gene TRBJ1-1; maybe TRBD1 (5 bases). Trimming stripped 4 bases from V and 1 base from J, with 17 bases between. The germline V gene encodes CDR1 SGHRS and CDR2 YFSETQ. This CDR3 spans 16 amino acids. CDR3 loop: CASSKNSGGRNTEAFF. In DNA form, the CDR3 reads TGCGCCAGCAGCAAAAACTCGGGGGGTAGGAACACTGAAGCTTTCTTT.

This sequence joins TRBV15 and TRBJ2-7; 10 bases match TRBD1. Germline-derived CDR1 and CDR2 are LNHNV and YYDKDF (reference sequence). The CDR3 extends over 16 amino acids. After removal of 0 bases from V and 4 bases from J, the junction contained 6 bases not matched to a gene. In nucleotides, the CDR3 is TGTGCCACCAGCAGAGATAGGACAGGGGGAGGTTACGAGCAGTACTTC. Its protein product is CATSRDRTGGGYEQYF. The variable domain in full, with the rest retrieved from reference TRBV15 and TRBJ2-7, is DAMVIQNPRYQVTQFGKPVTLSCSQTLNHNVMYWYQQKSSQAPKLLFHYYDKDFNNEADTPDNFQSRRPNTSFCFLDIRSPGLGDTAMYLCATSRDRTGGGYEQYFGPGTRLTVT.

The chain links TRBV4-1 to TRBJ1-1; 7 bases match TRBD1. The CDR3 consists of 16 residues. J lost 7 bases, V lost 2 bases, and 13 bases had no gene match. Germline CDR1 MGHRA, CDR2 YSYEKL. Here the CDR3 DNA reads TGCGCCAGCAGCCAACCCTTTAAGGGGGCTTCGGTTGAAGCTTTCTTT. Translation gives CASSQPFKGASVEAFF.

This chain connects TRBV27 to TRBJ2-7, with TRBD2 identical over 7 bases. This CDR3 is 17 amino acids long. The J segment lost 0 bases and the V segment lost 8 bases, leaving 16 bases of the junction unmatched. The germline V gene encodes CDR1 MNHEY and CDR2 SMNVEV (reference sequence). The CDR3 loop is CASSLGLADPSSYEQYF. The CDR3 DNA reads TGTGCCAGCTCCTTGGGGCTAGCGGACCCGAGCTCCTACGAGCAGTACTTC.

This chain connects TRBV18 to TRBJ2-4; D is perhaps TRBD2 (6 bases). Trimming took off 3 bases at V and 14 bases at J, with 20 bases between the two ends. The germline V gene has CDR1 KGHSH and CDR2 LQKENI. The CDR3 runs to 14 residues. The CDR3 loop reads CASSPPGDSSTEYF. In DNA, the CDR3 is TGTGCCAGCTCACCCCCGGGAGACAGCAGTACCGAGTACTTC.

The chain joins TRBV11-3 to TRBJ2-1, with TRBD2 matching 7 bases. Germline trimming cut 2 bases from V and 8 bases from J; bases unmatched to any gene: 15. The CDR3 covers 17 residues. Germline values: CDR1 SGHNT, CDR2 YENEEA. CDR3 region: CASSLYKRGARGDEQFF. The CDR3 nucleotides are TGTGCCAGCAGCTTATATAAGCGGGGAGCCCGTGGGGATGAGCAGTTCTTC.

The rearrangement joins TRBV18 to TRBJ1-6; no reliable D call. The CDR3 runs 12 residues. Germline values: CDR1 KGHSH, CDR2 LQKENI. Trimming took off 1 base at V and 13 bases at J, with 8 bases between the two ends. This CDR3 reads CASSPREPPLHF. The CDR3 DNA sequence: TGTGCCAGCTCACCACGAGAGCCCCCCCTCCACTTT.

V and J are TRBV14 and TRBJ2-1, with 11 bases fitting TRBD1. V shed 2 bases and J 8 bases; nucleotides not matched to a gene: 8. The CDR3 loop spans 16 amino acids. Germline V lookup: CDR1 SGHDN, CDR2 FVKESK. CDR3 DNA: TGTGCCAGCAGCCAACTAGGGACAGGGGGTATCTATGAGCAGTTCTTC. This codes for CASSQLGTGGIYEQFF.

This clone occurred once. The genes are TRBV24-1 and TRBJ1-6; D is ambiguous. CDR1 and CDR2 (germline): KGHDR, SFDVKD. This CDR3 has 14 amino acids. Deletions cut 6 bases from V and 7 bases from J, with 12 bases between. Written as DNA, the CDR3 is TGTGCCACCAGTTCCGGTTTCGGGAATTCACCCCTCCACTTT. Its translation: CATSSGFGNSPLHF.

V and J are TRBV2 and TRBJ1-2; TRBD1 aligns across 7 bases. The junction had 10 bases not matched to a gene; V was cut back by 5 bases and J by 4 bases. Germline V gives CDR1 SNHLY, CDR2 FYNNEI. There are 15 residues in the CDR3. The CDR3 sequence: CASSRRGQVVYGYTF. In DNA form, the CDR3 reads TGTGCCAGCAGTCGCCGCGGACAGGTTGTCTATGGCTACACCTTC.

This clone was observed a single time. The chain carries TRBV19 and TRBJ2-2, with D perhaps matching TRBD2 (6 bases). Deletions cut 10 bases from V and 5 bases from J, with 14 bases between. Germline V gives CDR1 LNHDA, CDR2 SQIVND (reference sequence). The CDR3 totals 13 residues. CDR3 in amino acids: CATWGLETGELFF. As DNA, the CDR3 is TGTGCCACTTGGGGACTGGAAACCGGGGAGCTGTTTTTT.

The rearrangement links TRBV3-1 (or the pseudogene TRBV3-2) to TRBJ2-1, with a possible D match to TRBD2 (6 bases). Germline V gives CDR1 LGHDT, CDR2 YNNKEL (reference sequence). V lost 0 bases and J lost 7, with 13 bases in between. The CDR3 is 15 amino acids. This chain's CDR3 is CASSQEVLAGNEQFF. In nucleotides, the CDR3 is TGTGCCAGCAGCCAAGAAGTTCTCGCGGGAAATGAGCAGTTCTTC.